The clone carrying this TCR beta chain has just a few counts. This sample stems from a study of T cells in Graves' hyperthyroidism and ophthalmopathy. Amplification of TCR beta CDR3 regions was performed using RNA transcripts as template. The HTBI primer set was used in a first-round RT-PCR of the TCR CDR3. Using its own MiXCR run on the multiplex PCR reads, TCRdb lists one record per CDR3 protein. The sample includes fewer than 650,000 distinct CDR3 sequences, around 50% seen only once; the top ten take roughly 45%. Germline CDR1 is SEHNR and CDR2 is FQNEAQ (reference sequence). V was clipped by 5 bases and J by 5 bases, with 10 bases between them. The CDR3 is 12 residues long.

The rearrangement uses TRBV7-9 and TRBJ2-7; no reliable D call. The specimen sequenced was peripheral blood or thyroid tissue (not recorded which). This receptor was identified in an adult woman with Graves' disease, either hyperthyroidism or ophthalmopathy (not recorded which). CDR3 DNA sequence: TGTGCCAGCAGCCCGATTGGAAACGAGCAGTACTTC. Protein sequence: CASSPIGNEQYF.